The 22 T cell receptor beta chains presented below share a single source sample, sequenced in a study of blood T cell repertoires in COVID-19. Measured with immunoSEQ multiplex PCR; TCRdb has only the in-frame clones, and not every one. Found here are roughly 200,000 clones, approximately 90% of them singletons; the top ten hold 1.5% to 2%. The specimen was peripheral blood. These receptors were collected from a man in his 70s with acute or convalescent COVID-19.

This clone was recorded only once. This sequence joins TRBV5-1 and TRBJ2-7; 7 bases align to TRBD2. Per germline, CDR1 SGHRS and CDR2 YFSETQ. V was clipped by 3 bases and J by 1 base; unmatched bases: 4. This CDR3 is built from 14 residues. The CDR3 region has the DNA TGCGCCAGCAGCTCGACTAGCCGATCCTACGAGCAGTACTTC. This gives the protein CASSSTSRSYEQYF. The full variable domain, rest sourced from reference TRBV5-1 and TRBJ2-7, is KAGVTQTPRYLIKTRGQQVTLSCSPISGHRSVSWYQQTPGQGLQFLFEYFSETQRNKGNFPGRFSGRQFSNSRSEMNVSTLELGDSALYLCASSSTSRSYEQYFGPGTRLTVT.

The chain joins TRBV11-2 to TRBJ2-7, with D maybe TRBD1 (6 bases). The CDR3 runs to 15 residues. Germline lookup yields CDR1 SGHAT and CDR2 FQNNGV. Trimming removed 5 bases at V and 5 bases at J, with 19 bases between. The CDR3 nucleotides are TGTGCCAGCAGCGATCGTTTCATTCAGGGGAACGAGCAGTACTTC. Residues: CASSDRFIQGNEQYF.

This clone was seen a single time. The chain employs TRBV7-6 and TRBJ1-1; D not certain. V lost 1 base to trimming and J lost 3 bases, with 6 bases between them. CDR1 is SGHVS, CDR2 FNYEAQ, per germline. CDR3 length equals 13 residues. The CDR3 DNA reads TGTGCCAGCAGCTTAGGAGGAGACACTGAAGCTTTCTTT. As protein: CASSLGGDTEAFF.

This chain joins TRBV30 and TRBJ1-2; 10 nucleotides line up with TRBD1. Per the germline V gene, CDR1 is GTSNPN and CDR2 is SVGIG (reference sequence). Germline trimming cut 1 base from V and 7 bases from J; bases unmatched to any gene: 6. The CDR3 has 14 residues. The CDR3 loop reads CAWSGQGARGGYTF. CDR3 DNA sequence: TGTGCCTGGAGTGGACAGGGGGCGAGGGGTGGCTACACCTTC.

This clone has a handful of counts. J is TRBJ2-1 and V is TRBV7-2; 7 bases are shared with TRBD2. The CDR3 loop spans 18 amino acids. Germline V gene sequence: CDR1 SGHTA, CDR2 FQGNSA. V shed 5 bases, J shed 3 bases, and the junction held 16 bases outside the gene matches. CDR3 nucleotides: TGTGCCAGCAGCCTCGGGAGGCGGAGCGGACTTCTCTACAATGAGCAGTTCTTC. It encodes CASSLGRRSGLLYNEQFF. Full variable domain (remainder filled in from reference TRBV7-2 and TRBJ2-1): GAGVSQSPSNKVTEKGKDVELRCDPISGHTALYWYRQSLGQGLEFLIYFQGNSAPDKSGLPSDRFSAERTGGSVSTLTIQRTQQEDSAVYLCASSLGRRSGLLYNEQFFGPGTRLTVL.

CDR3 coding DNA: TGTGCCAGCAGTTCCTTAGCGGGGAGCGTGGGGGAGACCCAGTACTTC. Translating it yields CASSSLAGSVGETQYF. The chain recombines TRBV6-5 with TRBJ2-5; 8 nucleotides agree with TRBD2. CDR1 is MNHEY and CDR2 is SVGAGI in the germline V gene. V lost 4 bases and J lost 5; bases outside the gene matches: 12. The CDR3 is made up of 16 amino acids.

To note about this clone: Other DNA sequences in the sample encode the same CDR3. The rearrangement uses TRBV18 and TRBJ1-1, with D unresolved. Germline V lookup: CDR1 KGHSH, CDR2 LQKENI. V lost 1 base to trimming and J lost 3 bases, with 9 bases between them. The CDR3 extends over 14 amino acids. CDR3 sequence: CASSPRTGDTEAFF. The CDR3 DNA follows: TGTGCCAGCTCACCACGAACCGGGGACACTGAAGCTTTCTTT.

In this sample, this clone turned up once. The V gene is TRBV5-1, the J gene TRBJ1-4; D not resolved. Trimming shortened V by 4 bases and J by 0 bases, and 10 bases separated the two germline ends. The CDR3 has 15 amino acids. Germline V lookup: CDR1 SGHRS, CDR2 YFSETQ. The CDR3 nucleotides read TGCGCCAGCAGCGAACAACGTTCAACTAATGAAAAACTGTTTTTT. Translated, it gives CASSEQRSTNEKLFF.

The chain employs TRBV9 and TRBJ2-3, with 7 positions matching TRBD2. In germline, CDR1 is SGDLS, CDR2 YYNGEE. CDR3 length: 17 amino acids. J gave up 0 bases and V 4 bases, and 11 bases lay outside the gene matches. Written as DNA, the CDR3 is TGTGCCAGCAGCCCCCGGGGTCGGGGACTAAGCACAGATACGCAGTATTTT. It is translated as CASSPRGRGLSTDTQYF.

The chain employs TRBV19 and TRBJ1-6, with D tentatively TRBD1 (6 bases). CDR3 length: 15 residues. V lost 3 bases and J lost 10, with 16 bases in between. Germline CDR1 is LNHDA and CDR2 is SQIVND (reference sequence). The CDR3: CASSIGYRVESPLHF. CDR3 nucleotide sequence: TGTGCCAGTAGTATTGGGTACAGGGTGGAATCACCCCTCCACTTT.

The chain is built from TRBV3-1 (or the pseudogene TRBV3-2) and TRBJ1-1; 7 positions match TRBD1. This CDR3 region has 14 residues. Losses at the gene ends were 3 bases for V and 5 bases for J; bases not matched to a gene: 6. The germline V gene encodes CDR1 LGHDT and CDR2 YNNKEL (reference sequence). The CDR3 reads CASSQSGGWTEAFF. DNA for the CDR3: TGTGCCAGCAGCCAGTCAGGGGGGTGGACTGAAGCTTTCTTT.

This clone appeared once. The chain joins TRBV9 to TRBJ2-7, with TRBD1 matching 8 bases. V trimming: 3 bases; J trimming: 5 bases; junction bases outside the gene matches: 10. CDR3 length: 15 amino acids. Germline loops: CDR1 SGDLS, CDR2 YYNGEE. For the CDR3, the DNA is TGTGCCAGCAGCGACGGGCCGACAGGGGAGGACGAGCAGTACTTC. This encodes CASSDGPTGEDEQYF.

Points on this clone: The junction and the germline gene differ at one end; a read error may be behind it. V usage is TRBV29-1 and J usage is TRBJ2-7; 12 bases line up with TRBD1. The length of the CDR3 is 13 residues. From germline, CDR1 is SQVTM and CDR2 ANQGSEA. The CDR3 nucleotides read TGCAGCGCTGAAGGGACAGGGGGCGCCGAGCAGTACTTC. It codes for CSAEGTGGAEQYF.

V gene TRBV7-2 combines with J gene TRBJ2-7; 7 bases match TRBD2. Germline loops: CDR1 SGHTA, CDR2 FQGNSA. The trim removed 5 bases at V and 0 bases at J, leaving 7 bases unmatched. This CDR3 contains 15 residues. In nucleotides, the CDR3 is TGTGCCAGCAGCAGTAGCGGGCTAAGCTCCTACGAGCAGTACTTC. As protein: CASSSSGLSSYEQYF.

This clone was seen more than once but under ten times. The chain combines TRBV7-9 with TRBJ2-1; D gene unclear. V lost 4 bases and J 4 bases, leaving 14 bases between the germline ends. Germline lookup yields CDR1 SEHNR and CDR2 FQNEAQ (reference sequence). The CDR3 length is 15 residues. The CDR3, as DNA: TGTGCCAGCAGCTCACCGACTTCCCCATACAATGAGCAGTTCTTC. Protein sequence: CASSSPTSPYNEQFF.

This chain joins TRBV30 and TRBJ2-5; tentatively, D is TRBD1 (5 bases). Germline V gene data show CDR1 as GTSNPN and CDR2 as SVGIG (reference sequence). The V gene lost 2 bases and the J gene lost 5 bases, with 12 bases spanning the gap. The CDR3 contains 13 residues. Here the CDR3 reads CAWSMGLGETQYF. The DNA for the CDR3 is TGTGCCTGGAGTATGGGGCTGGGGGAGACCCAGTACTTC.

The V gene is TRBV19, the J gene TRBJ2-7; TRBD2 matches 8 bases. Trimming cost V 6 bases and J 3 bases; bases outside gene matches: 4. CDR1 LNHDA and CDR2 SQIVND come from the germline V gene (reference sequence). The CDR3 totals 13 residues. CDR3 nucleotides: TGTGCCAGTAGGGCCGGGACTAGCTACGAGCAGTACTTC. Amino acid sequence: CASRAGTSYEQYF.

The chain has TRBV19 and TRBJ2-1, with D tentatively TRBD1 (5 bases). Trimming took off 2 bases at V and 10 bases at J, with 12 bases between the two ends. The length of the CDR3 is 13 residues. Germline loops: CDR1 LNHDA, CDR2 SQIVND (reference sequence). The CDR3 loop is CASSINFQGEQFF. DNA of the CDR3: TGTGCCAGTAGTATAAATTTCCAGGGCGAGCAGTTCTTC.

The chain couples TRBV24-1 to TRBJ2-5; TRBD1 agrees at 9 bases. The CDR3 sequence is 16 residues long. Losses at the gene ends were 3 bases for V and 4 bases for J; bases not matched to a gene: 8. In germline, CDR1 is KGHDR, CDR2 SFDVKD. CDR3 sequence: CATSDDTGTGPETQYF. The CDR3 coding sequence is TGTGCCACCAGTGATGATACCGGGACAGGGCCAGAGACCCAGTACTTC.

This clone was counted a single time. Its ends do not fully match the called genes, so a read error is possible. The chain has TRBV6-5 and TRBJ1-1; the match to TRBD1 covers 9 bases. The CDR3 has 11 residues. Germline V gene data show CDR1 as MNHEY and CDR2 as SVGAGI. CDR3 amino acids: CASSPGQGKVF. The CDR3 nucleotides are TGTGCCAGCAGCCCGGGACAGGGTAAAGTCTTT.

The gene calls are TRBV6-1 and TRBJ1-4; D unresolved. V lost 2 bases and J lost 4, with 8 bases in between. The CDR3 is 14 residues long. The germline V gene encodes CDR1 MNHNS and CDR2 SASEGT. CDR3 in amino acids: CASSESGINEKLFF. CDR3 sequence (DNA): TGTGCCAGCAGTGAAAGCGGGATTAATGAAAAACTGTTTTTT.

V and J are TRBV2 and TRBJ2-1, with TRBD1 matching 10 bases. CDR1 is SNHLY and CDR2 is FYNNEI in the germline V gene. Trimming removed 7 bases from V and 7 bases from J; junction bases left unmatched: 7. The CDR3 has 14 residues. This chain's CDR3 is CASKRGTGDNEQFF. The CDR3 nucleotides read TGTGCCAGCAAGAGGGGGACAGGGGATAATGAGCAGTTCTTC.